This T cell receptor beta chain came from a study of T cells after posttransplantation cyclophosphamide. In this sample, this clone turned up a few times. Its antigen is as yet unknown. Profiling relied on immunoSEQ multiplex PCR, and the TCRdb table lists in-frame clones only, not all of them. The repertoire consists of about 350 clones, with 72% occurring once and the leading ten covering about 40%. Study findings and constraints: Donor-recipient repertoire similarity was low at 1-2 months, rising over year one.

A marrow graft followed busulfan-fludarabine conditioning, with cyclophosphamide on days +3 and +4. This CDR3 spans 14 amino acids. The ends were cut back, 2 bases at V and 5 bases at J, with 10 bases in the middle. The germline gives CDR1 MNHNS, CDR2 SASEGT. This receptor was identified in a female patient between 50 and 60 years old who received an allogeneic stem cell transplant from a related donor, was CMV-positive, and had no GVHD. The graft donor may have contributed some T cells. Sequences were derived from CD8+ T cells sorted from PBMCs, sampled after allogeneic stem cell transplant with posttransplant cyclophosphamide. The chain combines TRBV6-1 with TRBJ2-1; tentatively, D is TRBD2 (5 bases). CDR3 amino acids: CASSETGVHNEQFF. The DNA for the CDR3 is TGTGCCAGCAGTGAAACCGGGGTACACAATGAGCAGTTCTTC.